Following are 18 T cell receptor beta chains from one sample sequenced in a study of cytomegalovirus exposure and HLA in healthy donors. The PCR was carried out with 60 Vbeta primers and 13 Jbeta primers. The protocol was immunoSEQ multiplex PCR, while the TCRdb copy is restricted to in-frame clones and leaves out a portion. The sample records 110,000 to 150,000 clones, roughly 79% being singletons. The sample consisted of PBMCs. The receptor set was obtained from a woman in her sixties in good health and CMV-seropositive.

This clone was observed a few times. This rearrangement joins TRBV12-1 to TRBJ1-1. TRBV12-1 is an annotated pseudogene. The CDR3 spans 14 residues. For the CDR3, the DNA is TGTGCCAGCAGCTTGGCGTGGAGCAACACTGAAGCTTTCTTT. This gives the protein CASSLAWSNTEAFF.

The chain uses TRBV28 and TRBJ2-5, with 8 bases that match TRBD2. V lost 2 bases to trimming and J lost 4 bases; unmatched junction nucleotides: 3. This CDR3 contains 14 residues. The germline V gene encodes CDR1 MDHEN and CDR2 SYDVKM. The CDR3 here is CASSLISGAETQYF. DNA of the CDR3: TGTGCCAGCAGTTTAATTAGCGGGGCAGAGACCCAGTACTTC.

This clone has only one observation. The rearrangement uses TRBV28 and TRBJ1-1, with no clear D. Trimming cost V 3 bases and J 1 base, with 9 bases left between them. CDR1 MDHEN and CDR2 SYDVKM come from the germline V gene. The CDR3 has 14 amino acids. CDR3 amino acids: CASSLIAGNTEAFF. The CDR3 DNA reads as TGTGCCAGCAGTTTGATCGCGGGGAACACTGAAGCTTTCTTT.

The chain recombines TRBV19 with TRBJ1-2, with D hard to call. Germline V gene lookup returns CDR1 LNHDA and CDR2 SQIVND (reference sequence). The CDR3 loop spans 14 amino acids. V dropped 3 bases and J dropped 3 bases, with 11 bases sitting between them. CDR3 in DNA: TGTGCCAGTAGTATCTGGGTGGGAGACTATGGCTACACCTTC. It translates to CASSIWVGDYGYTF.

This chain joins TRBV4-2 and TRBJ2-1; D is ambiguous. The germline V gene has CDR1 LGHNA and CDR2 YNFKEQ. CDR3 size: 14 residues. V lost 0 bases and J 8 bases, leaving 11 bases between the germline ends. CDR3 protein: CASSQDPGMDEQFF. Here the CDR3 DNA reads TGTGCCAGCAGCCAAGATCCGGGTATGGATGAGCAGTTCTTC.

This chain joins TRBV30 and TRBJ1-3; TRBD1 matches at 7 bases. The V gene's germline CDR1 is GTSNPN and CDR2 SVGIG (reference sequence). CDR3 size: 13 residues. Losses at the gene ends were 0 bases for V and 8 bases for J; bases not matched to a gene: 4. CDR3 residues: CAWSVSGGYTIYF. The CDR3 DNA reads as TGTGCCTGGAGTGTATCAGGGGGATACACCATATATTTT.

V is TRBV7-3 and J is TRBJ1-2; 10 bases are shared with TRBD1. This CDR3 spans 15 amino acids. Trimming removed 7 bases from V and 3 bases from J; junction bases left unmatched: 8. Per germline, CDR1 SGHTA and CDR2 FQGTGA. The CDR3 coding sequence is TGTGCCAGCATCCGGACAGGGGGAAAGGACTATGGCTACACCTTC. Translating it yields CASIRTGGKDYGYTF.

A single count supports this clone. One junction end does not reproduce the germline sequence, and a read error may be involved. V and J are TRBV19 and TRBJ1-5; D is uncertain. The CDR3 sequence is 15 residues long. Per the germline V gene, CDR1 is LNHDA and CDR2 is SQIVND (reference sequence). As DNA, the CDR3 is TGTGCCAGTAGTCTAGAAGACTATAGCAATCAGCCCCAGCATTTT. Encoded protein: CASSLEDYSNQPQHF.

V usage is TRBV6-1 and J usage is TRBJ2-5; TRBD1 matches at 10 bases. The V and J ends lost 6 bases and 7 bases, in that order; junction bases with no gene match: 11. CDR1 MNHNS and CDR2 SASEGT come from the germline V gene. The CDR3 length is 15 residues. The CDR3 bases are TGTGCCAGCAGCCAGTCCCGGGACAGGGGTTCGACCCAGTACTTC. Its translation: CASSQSRDRGSTQYF.

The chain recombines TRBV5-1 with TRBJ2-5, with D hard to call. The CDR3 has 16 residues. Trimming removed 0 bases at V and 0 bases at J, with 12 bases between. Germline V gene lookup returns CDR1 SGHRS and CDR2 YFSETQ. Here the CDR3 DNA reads TGCGCCAGCAGCTTGGCCGACTTAACATACCAAGAGACCCAGTACTTC. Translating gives CASSLADLTYQETQYF.

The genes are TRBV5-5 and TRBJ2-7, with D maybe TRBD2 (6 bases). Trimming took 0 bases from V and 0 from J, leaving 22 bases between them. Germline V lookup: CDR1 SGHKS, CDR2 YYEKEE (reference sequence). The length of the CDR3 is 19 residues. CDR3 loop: CASSLARGVGGFSSYEQYF. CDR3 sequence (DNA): TGTGCCAGCAGCTTGGCGCGGGGAGTCGGGGGATTTAGCTCCTACGAGCAGTACTTC.

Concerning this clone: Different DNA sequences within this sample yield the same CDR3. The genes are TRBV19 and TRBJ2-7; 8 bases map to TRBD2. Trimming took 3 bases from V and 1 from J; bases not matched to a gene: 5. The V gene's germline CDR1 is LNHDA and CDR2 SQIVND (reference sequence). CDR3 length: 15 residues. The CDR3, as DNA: TGTGCCAGTAGTATTGGTAGCGGGACATCCTACGAGCAGTACTTC. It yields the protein CASSIGSGTSYEQYF.

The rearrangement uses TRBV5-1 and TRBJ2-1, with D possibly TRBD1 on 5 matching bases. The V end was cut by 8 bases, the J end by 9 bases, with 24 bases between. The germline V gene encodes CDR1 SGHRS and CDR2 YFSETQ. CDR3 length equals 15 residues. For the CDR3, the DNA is TGCGCCAGGGATCATAGCCCCCCAGGGCTCGGTGAGCAGTTCTTC. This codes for CARDHSPPGLGEQFF.

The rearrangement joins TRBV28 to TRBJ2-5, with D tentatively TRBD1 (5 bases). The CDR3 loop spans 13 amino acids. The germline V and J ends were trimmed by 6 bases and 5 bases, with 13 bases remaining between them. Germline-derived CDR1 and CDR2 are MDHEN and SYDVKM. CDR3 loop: CASRGQGFETQYF. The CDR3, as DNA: TGTGCCAGCAGGGGCCAGGGATTTGAGACCCAGTACTTC.

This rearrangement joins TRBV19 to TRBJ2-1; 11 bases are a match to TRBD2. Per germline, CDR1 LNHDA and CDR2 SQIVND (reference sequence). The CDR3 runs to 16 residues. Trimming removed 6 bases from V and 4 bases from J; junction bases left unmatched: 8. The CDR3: CASSRGTSGLYNEQFF. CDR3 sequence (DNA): TGTGCCAGTAGCCGGGGGACTAGCGGACTTTACAATGAGCAGTTCTTC.

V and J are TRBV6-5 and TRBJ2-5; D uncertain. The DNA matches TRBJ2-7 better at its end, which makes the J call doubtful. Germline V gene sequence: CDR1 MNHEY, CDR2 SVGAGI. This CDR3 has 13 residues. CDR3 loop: CASSYKADYEQYF. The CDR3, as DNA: TGTGCCAGCAGTTACAAAGCCGACTACGAGCAGTACTTC.

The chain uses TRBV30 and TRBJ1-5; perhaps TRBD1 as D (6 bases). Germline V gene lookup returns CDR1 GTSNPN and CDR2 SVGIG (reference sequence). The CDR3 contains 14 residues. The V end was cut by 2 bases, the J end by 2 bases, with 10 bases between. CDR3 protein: CAWSQGPGNQPQHF. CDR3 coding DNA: TGTGCCTGGAGTCAGGGGCCAGGCAATCAGCCCCAGCATTTT.

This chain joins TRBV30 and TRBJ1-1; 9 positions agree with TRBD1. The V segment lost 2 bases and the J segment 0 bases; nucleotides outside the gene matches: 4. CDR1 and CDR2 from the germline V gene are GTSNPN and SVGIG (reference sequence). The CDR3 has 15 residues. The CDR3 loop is CAWSFRDRVNTEAFF. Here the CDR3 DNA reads TGTGCCTGGAGTTTTCGGGACAGGGTGAACACTGAAGCTTTCTTT.